The next 18 T cell receptor beta chains were all read from a single sample in a study of blood T cells in healthy people across ages. Primed by a sample-barcoded 5' primer and a J-beta primer mix, a second PCR proceeded for about 7 to 11 cycles. TCRdb recomputed calls from the 5' RACE reads with MiXCR, one row per CDR3 protein. The sample records about 1.8 million distinct CDR3 sequences, less than 50% being singletons. The material sequenced was blood. These receptor sequences come from a woman in her thirties or forties in good health.

This clonotype was counted only a few times. This chain joins TRBV9 and TRBJ2-5; D unresolved. Germline CDR1 reads SGDLS; CDR2 reads YYNGEE. Trimming removed 0 bases from V and 1 base from J, with 7 bases in between. The CDR3 has 14 residues. CDR3 amino acids: CASSVDSSQETQYF. The CDR3 bases are TGTGCCAGCAGCGTAGACAGTAGCCAAGAGACCCAGTACTTC.

This chain joins TRBV18 and TRBJ1-4; the D is unclear. V gave up 4 bases and J gave up 2 bases, with 11 bases separating them. The V gene's germline CDR1 is KGHSH and CDR2 LQKENI. This CDR3 is built from 15 residues. In DNA form, the CDR3 reads TGTGCCAGCTCACGCGACACGTCTACTAATGAAAAACTGTTTTTT. Encoded protein: CASSRDTSTNEKLFF.

This clonotype was counted between two and nine times. The chain employs TRBV29-1 and TRBJ2-7, with 10 bases matching TRBD2. Germline lookup yields CDR1 SQVTM and CDR2 ANQGSEA. The CDR3 is 15 residues long. Trimming took 7 bases from V and 0 from J; bases not matched to a gene: 9. The DNA for the CDR3 is TGCAGCGCTACCAGAGGACTAGCGGACTCCTACGAGCAGTACTTC. Its translation: CSATRGLADSYEQYF.

This clonotype was picked up one time. The chain combines TRBV7-8 with TRBJ2-7; 7 bases are a match to TRBD2. Trimming took 2 bases from V and 6 from J; bases not matched to a gene: 4. Looked up from germline, CDR1 is SGHVS and CDR2 is FQNEAQ. The CDR3 is 13 amino acids. For the CDR3, the DNA is TGTGCCAGCAGCTTAACTAGCGTAGGCGAGCAGTACTTC. Translated: CASSLTSVGEQYF.

This clonotype was seen a single time. J is TRBJ1-4 and V is TRBV2; D remains ambiguous. Germline CDR1 SNHLY, CDR2 FYNNEI. V was clipped by 6 bases and J by 6 bases, with 17 bases between them. The CDR3 runs 15 residues. The CDR3 DNA follows: TGTGCCAGCAGGGAAAACCCACGCGGGGATGAAAAACTGTTTTTT. Protein product: CASRENPRGDEKLFF.

J is TRBJ2-7 and V is TRBV14; D may match TRBD1 or TRBD2 (7 bases each). Germline V gives CDR1 SGHDN, CDR2 FVKESK. This CDR3 comprises 15 residues. Trimming pared 4 bases from V and 8 bases from J, leaving 21 bases between. CDR3 nucleotides: TGTGCCAGCAGCCCTAATCAGGGGGTCGGGGGGAAGCAGTACTTC. This codes for CASSPNQGVGGKQYF.

The chain is built from TRBV6-2 or TRBV6-3 and TRBJ2-3; D might be TRBD1 (5 bases). CDR3 length equals 16 residues. The V gene lost 2 bases and the J gene lost 0 bases, with 12 bases spanning the gap. Germline V gene sequence: CDR1 MNHEY, CDR2 SVGEGT. In nucleotides, the CDR3 is TGTGCCAGCAGTTACCTCAGTGGACACAGCACAGATACGCAGTATTTT. The encoded protein is CASSYLSGHSTDTQYF.

The table lists this clonotype with a few counts. The chain uses TRBV29-1 and TRBJ2-7, with 12 bases lining up with TRBD1. The V segment lost 5 bases and the J segment 5 bases; nucleotides outside the gene matches: 7. CDR1 is SQVTM and CDR2 is ANQGSEA in the germline V gene. The CDR3 covers 14 residues. The CDR3 sequence: CSVLRDRGPDEQYF. The CDR3 coding sequence is TGCAGCGTTCTTCGGGACAGGGGGCCAGACGAGCAGTACTTC.

CDR3 nucleotide sequence: TGTGCCAGCAGTGATCATTTAGGGAGCACAGATACGCAGTATTTT. Protein product: CASSDHLGSTDTQYF. The V and J genes are TRBV6-1 and TRBJ2-3; D is uncertain. The CDR3 runs 15 residues. The germline CDR1 and CDR2 sequences are MNHNS and SASEGT. V was trimmed by 3 bases and J by 0 bases, leaving 10 bases between them.

The genes are TRBV29-1 and TRBJ2-5; D remains unclear. The better agreement between TRBJ2-7 and the DNA end casts doubt on the J call. The CDR3 has 15 residues. In germline, CDR1 is SQVTM, CDR2 ANQGSEA. CDR3 in amino acids: CSVEVAGTSAYEQYF. CDR3 nucleotide sequence: TGCAGCGTTGAGGTGGCCGGCACTTCGGCCTACGAGCAGTACTTC.

This chain uses TRBV20-1 with TRBJ2-1; D is unclear. The DNA end is a closer match to TRBJ2-7, so the J assignment may be wrong. The CDR3 runs to 12 residues. The V gene's germline CDR1 is DFQATT and CDR2 SNEGSKA (reference sequence). The DNA for the CDR3 is TGCAGTGCTATTTCCGGGCCCTACGAGCAGTACTTC. Its translation is CSAISGPYEQYF.

The rearrangement uses TRBV13 and TRBJ2-7, with D uncertain. V was trimmed by 5 bases and J by 4 bases, leaving 21 bases between them. Looked up from germline, CDR1 is PRHDT and CDR2 is FYEKMQ (reference sequence). This CDR3 region has 16 residues. The CDR3 protein is CASSPSEANNLYEQYF. CDR3 nucleotide sequence: TGTGCCAGCAGCCCCTCCGAAGCCAACAACCTTTACGAGCAGTACTTC. Based on the CDR3 plus reference TRBV13 and TRBJ2-7, the full variable domain is AAGVIQSPRHLIKEKRETATLKCYPIPRHDTVYWYQQGPGQDPQFLISFYEKMQSDKGSIPDRFSAQQFSDYHSELNMSSLELGDSALYFCASSPSEANNLYEQYFGPGTRLTVT.

The chain carries TRBV5-6 and TRBJ2-4, with 8 bases lining up with TRBD1. The J call could be wrong; TRBJ2-5 is a better fit for the DNA end. In germline, CDR1 is SGHDT, CDR2 YYEEEE. CDR3 length: 17 residues. As DNA, the CDR3 is TGTGCCAGCAGCTTGGGACAGGGGTATATCCCAAAGGAGACCCAGTACTTC. It specifies CASSLGQGYIPKETQYF.

About this clonotype itself: An end of the junction does not agree with germline; a read error may underlie this. The chain recombines TRBV28 with TRBJ2-5, with TRBD1 matching over 10 bases. The CDR3 totals 17 residues. Germline V gene sequence: CDR1 MDHEN, CDR2 SYDVKM. CDR3 coding DNA: TGTGCCGGCAGTTTAAGAAGGGACAGGGGAATATTGTCGACCCAGTACTTC. Translation: CAGSLRRDRGILSTQYF.

This sequence joins TRBV5-4 and TRBJ2-1; D is unresolved. The V end lost 1 base, the J end lost 8 bases, and 10 bases lay between the germline ends. There are 13 residues in the CDR3. Germline-derived CDR1 and CDR2 are SGHNT and YYREEE (reference sequence). The chain's CDR3 is CASSLLSLDEQFF. DNA for the CDR3: TGTGCCAGCAGCTTGCTGAGTTTAGATGAGCAGTTCTTC.

The chain is built from TRBV20-1 and TRBJ2-1, with 10 bases lining up with TRBD2. Trimming took 6 bases from V and 7 from J; bases not matched to a gene: 9. Germline V gene lookup returns CDR1 DFQATT and CDR2 SNEGSKA (reference sequence). The CDR3 has 14 residues. CDR3 DNA sequence: TGCAGTGCCCCACCGGGACTAGCGAGGAATGAGCAGTTCTTC. Translation gives CSAPPGLARNEQFF.

The gene calls are TRBV12-3 or TRBV12-4 and TRBJ2-4, with 7 nucleotides matching TRBD1. The CDR3 length is 16 residues. V gave up 5 bases and J gave up 3 bases; unmatched junction bases: 10. CDR3 amino acids: CASSLRQGGDKNIQYF. CDR3 nucleotides: TGTGCCAGCAGTCTTAGACAGGGTGGAGACAAAAACATTCAGTACTTC.

V usage is TRBV7-3 and J usage is TRBJ2-1; D remains ambiguous. This CDR3 is built from 15 residues. The germline gives CDR1 SGHTA, CDR2 FQGTGA. Trimming stripped 4 bases from V and 2 bases from J, with 12 bases between. In nucleotides, the CDR3 is TGTGCCAGCAGCTCCCCCAGCAGGCCCTACAATGAGCAGTTCTTC. Translation gives CASSSPSRPYNEQFF.